This passage covers 14 T cell receptor beta chains from one sample sequenced in a study of Ad26.COV2.S vaccination and SARS-CoV-2 variants. Method: immunoSEQ multiplex PCR; TCRdb's copy keeps in-frame clones and lacks some. This table has 350,000 to 500,000 clones, approximately 87% appearing once. Treatment here: roughly 18 received Ad26.COV2.S at low or high dose, single or two shots; about 5 received placebo; per-sample allocation not given. The investigators took samples on day 63 after the first vaccine or placebo injection. The specimen was peripheral blood, collected in a trial of Ad26.COV2.S vaccine versus placebo. Every receptor here comes from a person aged 18-65 years who received the Ad26.COV2.S COVID-19 vaccine or a placebo.

The rearrangement joins TRBV15 to TRBJ1-4, with D perhaps TRBD1 (5 bases). The germline gives CDR1 LNHNV, CDR2 YYDKDF (reference sequence). V lost 0 bases and J 8 bases, leaving 10 bases between the germline ends. The CDR3 runs to 14 residues. The CDR3 nucleotides are TGTGCCACCAGCAGAGATCGGGGGGGAGAAAAACTGTTTTTT. Its protein is CATSRDRGGEKLFF.

The chain joins TRBV4-3 to TRBJ2-1; the D is unclear. Germline values: CDR1 LGHNA, CDR2 YSLEER. V was cut by 1 base and J by 7 bases, with 5 bases left in between. CDR3 length equals 12 residues. The CDR3 reads CASSQGINEQFF. In DNA form, the CDR3 reads TGCGCCAGCAGCCAAGGGATTAATGAGCAGTTCTTC.

This chain connects TRBV7-2 to TRBJ2-2; possibly TRBD1 or TRBD2 for D (5 bases each). This CDR3 region has 17 residues. Germline CDR1 SGHTA, CDR2 FQGNSA. Trimming left V 5 bases short and J 4 bases short, with 20 bases between. The CDR3 nucleotides read TGTGCCAGCAGCCTGAGGGGTGGACGGGCGGGCACCGGGGAGCTGTTTTTT. Translating gives CASSLRGGRAGTGELFF.

The V and J genes are TRBV21-1 and TRBJ2-1. TRBV21-1 is an annotated pseudogene. This CDR3 is 16 amino acids long. Written as DNA, the CDR3 is TGTGCCAGCAGCAAAGCCGGAGACACCAAGTACAATGAGCAGTTCTTC. This translates into CASSKAGDTKYNEQFF.

This chain joins TRBV6-2 or TRBV6-3 and TRBJ2-6; a weak D match, TRBD1 (6 bases). Germline V gene lookup returns CDR1 MNHEY and CDR2 SVGEGT. CDR3 size: 15 residues. The V end lost 6 bases, the J end lost 2 bases, and 11 bases lay between the germline ends. CDR3 sequence reads: CASRPTGTGANVLTF. The CDR3 nucleotides are TGTGCCAGCAGACCTACAGGGACTGGGGCCAACGTCCTGACTTTC.

This clone was found a few times. The CDR3 spells CSVPREGNTEAFF. CDR3 sequence (DNA): TGCAGCGTCCCCCGGGAAGGAAACACTGAAGCTTTCTTT. The chain joins TRBV29-1 to TRBJ1-1; D is unclear. Deletions cut 6 bases from V and 2 bases from J, with 13 bases between. Per the germline V gene, CDR1 is SQVTM and CDR2 is ANQGSEA. The CDR3 is 13 residues long.

This clone was seen a single time. The genes are TRBV7-8 and TRBJ2-7; a possible D gene is TRBD1 (6 bases). Between the trimmed V and J ends, which lost 2 bases and 4 bases, there was a span of 15 bases. The CDR3 length is 15 residues. From germline, CDR1 is SGHVS and CDR2 FQNEAQ. Written as DNA, the CDR3 is TGTGCCAGCAGCTTAATTGGACAGACGAGATACGAGCAGTACTTC. It codes for CASSLIGQTRYEQYF.

This sequence joins TRBV27 and TRBJ1-2; tentatively, D is TRBD1 (5 bases). The CDR3 loop spans 13 amino acids. V was clipped by 5 bases and J by 4 bases, with 11 bases between them. Germline V gene lookup returns CDR1 MNHEY and CDR2 SMNVEV (reference sequence). The CDR3 DNA is TGTGCCAGCAGTCGATCAGGGTCCTATGGCTACACCTTC. Translation gives CASSRSGSYGYTF.

The chain has TRBV4-1 and TRBJ2-1, with 10 bases that match TRBD1. From germline, CDR1 is MGHRA and CDR2 YSYEKL. The CDR3 loop spans 15 amino acids. V lost 4 bases, J lost 7 bases, and 7 bases stayed unmatched. This chain's CDR3 is CASSPGTGATNEQFF. The CDR3 DNA is TGCGCCAGCAGCCCCGGGACAGGGGCAACAAATGAGCAGTTCTTC.

The CDR3 sequence: CASSQDSRRLNTEAFF. The CDR3 DNA reads TGCGCCAGCAGCCAAGATAGTCGCAGACTGAACACTGAAGCTTTCTTT. The chain uses TRBV4-3 and TRBJ1-1, with D unresolved. The CDR3 loop spans 16 amino acids. The germline V and J ends were trimmed by 0 bases and 0 bases, with 11 bases remaining between them. CDR1 is LGHNA and CDR2 is YSLEER in the germline V gene.

The CDR3 protein is CASSLPRNTEAFF. The CDR3 region has the DNA TGTGCCAGCAGCTTGCCAAGGAACACTGAAGCTTTCTTT. The rearrangement links TRBV7-2 to TRBJ1-1; D call uncertain. The ends were cut back, 3 bases at V and 1 base at J, with 6 bases in the middle. There are 13 residues in the CDR3. In germline, CDR1 is SGHTA, CDR2 FQGNSA.

The genes are TRBV18 and TRBJ1-1; D possibly corresponds to TRBD1 (5 bases). This CDR3 contains 15 residues. Germline V gene data show CDR1 as KGHSH and CDR2 as LQKENI. The germline V and J ends were trimmed by 5 bases and 10 bases, with 23 bases remaining between them. This chain's CDR3 is CASSSGGASRGGAFF. The CDR3 bases are TGTGCCAGCTCAAGTGGTGGGGCCTCCCGGGGAGGAGCTTTCTTT.

The chain joins TRBV16 to TRBJ1-6; 7 positions match TRBD1. This CDR3 comprises 14 residues. In germline, CDR1 is KGHSY, CDR2 FQNENV. Losses at the gene ends were 5 bases for V and 6 bases for J; bases not matched to a gene: 4. CDR3 sequence reads: CASSLQGLNSPLHF. In DNA form, the CDR3 reads TGTGCCAGCAGCTTACAGGGGCTTAATTCACCCCTCCACTTT.

The CDR3 protein is CASSQDPPGLAASGANVLTF. CDR3 DNA: TGCGCCAGCAGCCAAGATCCGCCCGGACTAGCAGCCTCTGGGGCCAACGTCCTGACTTTC. J is TRBJ2-6 and V is TRBV4-3, with TRBD2 matching 8 bases. CDR3 size: 20 residues. Germline V gives CDR1 LGHNA, CDR2 YSLEER. V lost 0 bases, J lost 0 bases, and 10 bases stayed unmatched.